Listed here are 8 T cell receptor beta chains from one sample, sequenced in a study of OX40 agonist ivuxolimab in advanced cancers. The assay was immunoSEQ multiplex PCR, and TCRdb's table has in-frame clones only and misses some. The data show approximately 82,000 clones, approximately 95% seen once. The sequencing here drew on CD4+ or CD8+ T cells sorted from blood, taken in a trial of the OX40 agonist ivuxolimab. These receptor sequences come from an adult with an advanced solid tumor such as melanoma, head and neck, liver or kidney cancer.

This chain uses TRBV19 with TRBJ1-5, with D perhaps matching TRBD1 (5 bases). Germline V CDR1 and CDR2: LNHDA, SQIVND (reference sequence). Deletions cut 7 bases from V and 7 bases from J, with 11 bases between. The CDR3 length is 12 residues. This CDR3 reads CASMAQGQPQHF. The CDR3 DNA reads TGTGCCAGTATGGCCCAGGGACAGCCCCAGCATTTT.

This clone was counted only a few times. This chain uses TRBV7-2 with TRBJ1-2, with D unclear. The CDR3 consists of 12 residues. CDR1 and CDR2 (germline): SGHTA, FQGNSA. The V gene lost 7 bases and the J gene lost 5 bases, with 11 bases spanning the gap. The CDR3 coding sequence is TGTGCCAGCACCCCGGCGGGGTATGGCTACACCTTC. It codes for CASTPAGYGYTF.

J is TRBJ1-2 and V is TRBV5-5; D is uncertain. V lost 4 bases and J lost 5, with 9 bases in between. The CDR3 has 12 amino acids. Germline-derived CDR1 and CDR2 are SGHKS and YYEKEE (reference sequence). CDR3 region: CASSPGGYGYTF. The CDR3 nucleotides read TGTGCCAGCAGCCCCGGAGGATATGGCTACACCTTC.

V usage is TRBV7-6 and J usage is TRBJ1-1, with unresolved D. The CDR3 has 15 amino acids. Between the trimmed V and J ends, which lost 1 base and 0 bases, there was a span of 9 bases. Germline lookup yields CDR1 SGHVS and CDR2 FNYEAQ. The CDR3 coding sequence is TGTGCCAGCAGCTTAGGAACAGCCCTGAACACTGAAGCTTTCTTT. It codes for CASSLGTALNTEAFF. The full variable domain, its missing parts supplied by reference TRBV7-6 and TRBJ1-1, is GAGVSQSPRYKVTKRGQDVALRCDPISGHVSLYWYRQALGQGPEFLTYFNYEAQQDKSGLPNDRFSAERPEGSISTLTIQRTEQRDSAMYRCASSLGTALNTEAFFGQGTRLTVV.

The chain employs TRBV27 and TRBJ1-2; 9 positions agree with TRBD1. The CDR3 contains 12 residues. Germline V gene lookup returns CDR1 MNHEY and CDR2 SMNVEV (reference sequence). V dropped 6 bases and J dropped 8; count of bases not matched to a gene: 4. The CDR3 bases are TGTGCCAGCAGACAGGGGGCTTTCGGCTACACCTTC. Amino acid sequence: CASRQGAFGYTF.

This chain links TRBV7-8 with TRBJ1-3; D gene ambiguous. The length of the CDR3 is 12 residues. The V gene's germline CDR1 is SGHVS and CDR2 FQNEAQ. With 5 bases removed from V and 0 bases from J, the gap between germline ends came to 2 bases. CDR3 sequence (DNA): TGTGCCAGCAGCCCCTCTGGAAACACCATATATTTT. Translating gives CASSPSGNTIYF.

This clone has a handful of counts. The genes are TRBV19 and TRBJ1-1, with no clear D. Germline V gene sequence: CDR1 LNHDA, CDR2 SQIVND (reference sequence). Trimming cost V 7 bases and J 1 base, with 4 bases left between them. This CDR3 is built from 11 residues. The CDR3 nucleotides read TGTGCCAGTATAGGGAACACTGAAGCTTTCTTT. Translated, it gives CASIGNTEAFF.

J is TRBJ2-7 and V is TRBV7-2; D unclear. This CDR3 region has 13 residues. Trimming removed 5 bases at V and 0 bases at J, with 8 bases between. CDR1 SGHTA and CDR2 FQGNSA come from the germline V gene. The CDR3 region has the DNA TGTGCCAGCAGCCCTTCGAGCTCCTACGAGCAGTACTTC. This translates into CASSPSSSYEQYF.